These 22 T cell receptor beta chains share one sample of origin, sequenced in a study of spatial heterogeneity in lung cancer. Sample time point: sample taken at primary tumor resection. No cell sorting; template was whole RNA from tumor, lung tissue or PBMC. TCRdb used MiXCR to reprocess the 5' RACE reads, holding one entry per CDR3 protein. The data contain roughly 4,200 distinct CDR3 sequences, around a tenth of them singletons. The sample consisted of PBMCs, taken at surgery. These receptors all come from a male donor with early-stage non-small cell lung cancer.

This clonotype was detected many times. The chain carries TRBV5-1 and TRBJ2-7; 7 nucleotides agree with TRBD1. The germline CDR1 and CDR2 sequences are SGHRS and YFSETQ. Trimming removed 4 bases from V and 5 bases from J; junction bases left unmatched: 12. This CDR3 is built from 15 residues. The CDR3 region is CASSRVQTGIDEQYF. The CDR3 DNA is TGCGCCAGCAGCCGGGTGCAGACAGGGATCGACGAGCAGTACTTC. Using reference TRBV5-1 and TRBJ2-7 for the parts outside the CDR3, the full variable domain is KAGVTQTPRYLIKTRGQQVTLSCSPISGHRSVSWYQQTPGQGLQFLFEYFSETQRNKGNFPGRFSGRQFSNSRSEMNVSTLELGDSALYLCASSRVQTGIDEQYFGPGTRLTVT.

The sample holds many counts of this clonotype. This chain links TRBV7-9 with TRBJ1-6, with 9 bases aligning to TRBD1. Germline CDR1 reads SEHNR; CDR2 reads FQNEAQ (reference sequence). Trimming at V came to 5 bases and at J to 5 bases, leaving 4 bases not matched to a gene. The CDR3 loop spans 15 amino acids. CDR3 region: CASSPRQGDNSPLHF. DNA for the CDR3: TGTGCCAGCAGCCCGCGACAGGGGGATAATTCACCCCTCCACTTT.

The table lists this clonotype with many counts. The chain combines TRBV19 with TRBJ2-1, with TRBD1 matching 9 bases. The CDR3 runs 16 residues. The V segment lost 3 bases and the J segment 1 base; nucleotides outside the gene matches: 4. Germline V gene lookup returns CDR1 LNHDA and CDR2 SQIVND (reference sequence). CDR3 in amino acids: CASSIMTGGSYNEQFF. The CDR3, as DNA: TGTGCCAGTAGTATCATGACAGGGGGTTCCTACAATGAGCAGTTCTTC.

The table lists this clonotype with many counts. The chain combines TRBV7-2 with TRBJ2-7; 9 nucleotides align to TRBD2. CDR3 length: 15 amino acids. V shed 1 base and J 1 base; nucleotides not matched to a gene: 2. Germline CDR1 is SGHTA and CDR2 is FQGNSA. CDR3 bases: TGTGCCAGCAGCTTAGACAGCGGGGGGTCCTACGAGCAGTACTTC. As protein: CASSLDSGGSYEQYF.

This clonotype is classed as medium-sized. The chain employs TRBV7-9 and TRBJ2-2; a weak D match, TRBD2 (6 bases). The CDR3 has 16 residues. The germline gives CDR1 SEHNR, CDR2 FQNEAQ (reference sequence). V was trimmed by 0 bases and J by 1 base, leaving 9 bases between them. The DNA for the CDR3 is TGTGCCAGCAGCTTAGCGCAAGCGGGGAACACCGGGGAGCTGTTTTTT. This encodes CASSLAQAGNTGELFF.

This clonotype was detected many times. The genes are TRBV19 and TRBJ2-1; TRBD2 matches 8 bases. This CDR3 comprises 15 residues. J gave up 4 bases and V 5 bases, and 7 bases lay outside the gene matches. The germline gives CDR1 LNHDA, CDR2 SQIVND (reference sequence). The CDR3 bases are TGTGCCAGTAGTTCCAGGACTAGCCGGTACAATGAGCAGTTCTTC. Protein product: CASSSRTSRYNEQFF.

The table lists this clonotype with many counts. The V gene is TRBV28, the J gene TRBJ2-7; the match to TRBD1 covers 7 bases. There are 18 residues in the CDR3. Trimming cost V 3 bases and J 1 base; bases outside gene matches: 15. CDR1 and CDR2 (germline): MDHEN, SYDVKM. The CDR3 reads CASSFPRGDRESSYEQYF. CDR3 sequence (DNA): TGTGCCAGCAGTTTCCCTAGAGGCGACAGGGAGAGTTCCTACGAGCAGTACTTC.

This clonotype is categorized as medium-sized (0.01 to 0.1%). CDR3 nucleotides: TGCGCCAGCAGCCAAAGACCTTCGGACGAGCAGTACTTC. It encodes CASSQRPSDEQYF. The V call is TRBV4-1, the J call TRBJ2-7, with no clear D. The CDR3 is made up of 13 amino acids. V lost 2 bases and J lost 5, with 10 bases in between. Germline loops: CDR1 MGHRA, CDR2 YSYEKL.

This clonotype is judged medium-sized (0.01 to 0.1%). J is TRBJ1-6 and V is TRBV9; D gene ambiguous. The CDR3 has 12 amino acids. The germline V gene encodes CDR1 SGDLS and CDR2 YYNGEE. Deletions cut 7 bases from V and 6 bases from J, with 8 bases between. The CDR3 here is CASGSVNSPLHF. The CDR3 DNA follows: TGTGCCAGCGGTTCCGTTAATTCACCCCTCCACTTT.

At least ten counts were recorded for this clonotype. The genes are TRBV6-4 and TRBJ1-5; a weak D match, TRBD1 (6 bases). Germline lookup yields CDR1 MRHNA and CDR2 SNTAGT. The CDR3 spans 17 residues. Trimming took off 7 bases at V and 4 bases at J, with 23 bases between the two ends. The DNA for the CDR3 is TGTGCCAGCATTGGACTCCGACAGGCCCTGGGTAATCAGCCCCAGCATTTT. Translating gives CASIGLRQALGNQPQHF.

In its sample, this clonotype ranks as medium-sized. The chain uses TRBV7-6 and TRBJ2-3; the match to TRBD2 covers 11 bases. The J segment lost 4 bases and the V segment lost 2 bases, leaving 5 bases of the junction unmatched. CDR1 and CDR2 (germline): SGHVS, FNYEAQ. This CDR3 comprises 16 residues. The DNA for the CDR3 is TGTGCCAGCAGCTTACGAGTAGCGGGAGGGGCAGATACGCAGTATTTT. Encoded protein: CASSLRVAGGADTQYF.

This clonotype was counted ten times or more. This chain links TRBV29-1 with TRBJ2-7; 12 positions agree with TRBD2. Germline CDR1 and CDR2: SQVTM and ANQGSEA. V shed 0 bases and J 3 bases; nucleotides not matched to a gene: 15. This CDR3 has 19 residues. CDR3 sequence reads: CSVEEVRSASGGGYYEQYF. The CDR3 DNA sequence: TGCAGCGTTGAAGAGGTCCGGTCGGCTAGCGGGGGGGGTTACTACGAGCAGTACTTC.

This clonotype was observed at least ten times. The rearrangement joins TRBV7-9 to TRBJ2-7; D is ambiguous. The CDR3 is 12 amino acids. The V and J ends lost 1 base and 4 bases respectively, with 5 bases between them. The germline gives CDR1 SEHNR, CDR2 FQNEAQ (reference sequence). CDR3 sequence: CASSLEEYEQYF. CDR3 bases: TGTGCCAGCAGCTTAGAAGAATACGAGCAGTACTTC.

The sample holds many counts of this clonotype. The rearrangement links TRBV12-3 or TRBV12-4 to TRBJ2-7, with TRBD1 as a possible D gene (6 bases). This CDR3 has 16 amino acids. Deletions cut 1 base from V and 5 bases from J, with 18 bases between. The CDR3 DNA reads as TGTGCCAGCAGTTTAGGGCCCGGGACAAGTTTACACGAGCAGTACTTC. Translation: CASSLGPGTSLHEQYF.

This clonotype has at least ten counts. This chain uses TRBV5-1 with TRBJ2-3, with 9 positions matching TRBD1. V was pared by 2 bases and J by 6 bases, with 10 bases of the junction left unmatched. The CDR3 loop spans 16 amino acids. CDR1 is SGHRS and CDR2 is YFSETQ in the germline V gene. In nucleotides, the CDR3 is TGCGCCAGCAGCTTACTCTCCGGGACAGGGTCGGATACGCAGTATTTT. Translating it yields CASSLLSGTGSDTQYF. The full variable domain, its missing parts supplied by reference TRBV5-1 and TRBJ2-3, is KAGVTQTPRYLIKTRGQQVTLSCSPISGHRSVSWYQQTPGQGLQFLFEYFSETQRNKGNFPGRFSGRQFSNSRSEMNVSTLELGDSALYLCASSLLSGTGSDTQYFGPGTRLTVL.

This clonotype is labeled as medium-sized. V gene TRBV10-3 combines with J gene TRBJ2-7; TRBD2 agrees at 9 bases. CDR1 and CDR2 from the germline V gene are ENHRY and SYGVKD. Trimming took 6 bases from V and 0 from J; bases not matched to a gene: 18. The CDR3 loop spans 19 amino acids. The CDR3 nucleotides are TGTGCCATCAGCAAGGACAGCTTAGCGGGGGTAGAAGACTCCTACGAGCAGTACTTC. Its protein product is CAISKDSLAGVEDSYEQYF.

This clonotype was detected many times. The CDR3 nucleotides read TGCAGCGGGGGACAGGTGGGCACAGATACGCAGTATTTT. Translated: CSGGQVGTDTQYF. The chain couples TRBV29-1 to TRBJ2-3; TRBD1 aligns across 8 bases. Unmatched junction bases numbered 4, after V lost 7 bases and J lost 1 base. This CDR3 is built from 13 residues. The germline V gene has CDR1 SQVTM and CDR2 ANQGSEA.

This clonotype was picked up many times. This chain connects TRBV27 to TRBJ2-7, with no clear D. Trimming left V 3 bases short and J 9 bases short, with 18 bases between. CDR1 is MNHEY and CDR2 is SMNVEV in the germline V gene (reference sequence). The CDR3 totals 14 residues. The CDR3 region has the DNA TGTGCCAGCAGTTTTGATGGCAGTCTTACGTGGCAGTACTTC. Its translation: CASSFDGSLTWQYF.

Ten or more counts support this clonotype. This rearrangement joins TRBV29-1 to TRBJ1-1; TRBD1 matches at 10 bases. V lost 7 bases and J lost 3; bases outside the gene matches: 5. The germline V gene has CDR1 SQVTM and CDR2 ANQGSEA. This CDR3 is built from 13 residues. The CDR3 loop is CSAIGTGDTEAFF. For the CDR3, the DNA is TGCAGCGCAATAGGGACAGGGGACACTGAAGCTTTCTTT.

This clonotype was picked up many times. This sequence joins TRBV28 and TRBJ2-7; 15 bases match TRBD2. Germline lookup yields CDR1 MDHEN and CDR2 SYDVKM. The CDR3 extends over 16 amino acids. V dropped 5 bases and J dropped 1; count of bases not matched to a gene: 3. This chain's CDR3 is CASSPGLAGGSYEQYF. The DNA for the CDR3 is TGTGCCAGCAGTCCTGGACTAGCGGGAGGGTCCTACGAGCAGTACTTC.

This clonotype has a handful of counts. The rearrangement joins TRBV13 to TRBJ2-3, with 10 bases aligning to TRBD1. Germline assignment: CDR1 PRHDT and CDR2 FYEKMQ (reference sequence). This CDR3 is built from 20 residues. The J segment lost 3 bases and the V segment lost 5 bases, leaving 20 bases of the junction unmatched. For the CDR3, the DNA is TGTGCCAGCAGCCTTCGGCGACAGGGGGCTATGCTCGGAGGGACAGATACGCAGTATTTT. Encoded protein: CASSLRRQGAMLGGTDTQYF.

By share, this clonotype ranks as large. V is TRBV27 and J is TRBJ2-7; D uncertain. Trimming removed 4 bases at V and 0 bases at J, with 7 bases between. This CDR3 is 13 amino acids long. Looked up from germline, CDR1 is MNHEY and CDR2 is SMNVEV (reference sequence). CDR3 coding DNA: TGTGCCAGCAGTTACGGTGACTCCTACGAGCAGTACTTC. Translation: CASSYGDSYEQYF.